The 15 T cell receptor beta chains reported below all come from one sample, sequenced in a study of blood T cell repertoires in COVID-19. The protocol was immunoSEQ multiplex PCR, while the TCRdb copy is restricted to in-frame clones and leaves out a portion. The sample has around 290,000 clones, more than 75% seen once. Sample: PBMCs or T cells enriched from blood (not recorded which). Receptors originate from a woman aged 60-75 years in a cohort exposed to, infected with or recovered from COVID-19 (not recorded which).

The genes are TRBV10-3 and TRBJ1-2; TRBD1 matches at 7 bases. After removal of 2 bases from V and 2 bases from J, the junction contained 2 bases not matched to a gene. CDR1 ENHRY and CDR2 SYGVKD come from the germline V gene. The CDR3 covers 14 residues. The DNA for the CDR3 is TGTGCCATCAGTGAGGAGGACAGGAACTATGGCTACACCTTC. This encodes CAISEEDRNYGYTF.

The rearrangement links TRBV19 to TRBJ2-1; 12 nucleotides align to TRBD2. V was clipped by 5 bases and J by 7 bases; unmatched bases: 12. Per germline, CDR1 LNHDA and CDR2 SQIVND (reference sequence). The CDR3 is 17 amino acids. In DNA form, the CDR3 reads TGTGCCAGTAGTCCAGCCCGACTAGCGGGAGTCAAAAATGAGCAGTTCTTC. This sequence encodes CASSPARLAGVKNEQFF.

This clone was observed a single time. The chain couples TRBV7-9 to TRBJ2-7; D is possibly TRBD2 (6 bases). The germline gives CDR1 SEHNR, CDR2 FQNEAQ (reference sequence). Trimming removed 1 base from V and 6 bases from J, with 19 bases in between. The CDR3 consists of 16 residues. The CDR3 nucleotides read TGTGCCAGCAGCTTAGGAATTGGGCCTAGTAGCGGCGAGCAGTACTTC. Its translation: CASSLGIGPSSGEQYF.

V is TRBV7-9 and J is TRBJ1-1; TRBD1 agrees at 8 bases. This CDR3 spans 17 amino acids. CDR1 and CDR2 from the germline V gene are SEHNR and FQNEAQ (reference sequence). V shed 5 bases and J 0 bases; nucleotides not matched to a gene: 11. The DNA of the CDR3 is TGTGCCAGCAGCGTAGGAACGACAGGGGCGGTGAACACTGAAGCTTTCTTT. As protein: CASSVGTTGAVNTEAFF.

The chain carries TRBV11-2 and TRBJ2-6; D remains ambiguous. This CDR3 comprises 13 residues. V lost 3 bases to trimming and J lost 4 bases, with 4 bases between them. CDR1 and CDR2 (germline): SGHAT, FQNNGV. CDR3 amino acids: CASSLTGANVLTF. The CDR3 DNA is TGTGCCAGCAGCTTGACAGGGGCCAACGTCCTGACTTTC. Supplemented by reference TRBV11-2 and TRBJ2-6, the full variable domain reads EAGVAQSPRYKIIEKRQSVAFWCNPISGHATLYWYQQILGQGPKLLIQFQNNGVVDDSQLPKDRFSAERLKGVDSTLKIQPAKLEDSAVYLCASSLTGANVLTFGAGSRLTVL.

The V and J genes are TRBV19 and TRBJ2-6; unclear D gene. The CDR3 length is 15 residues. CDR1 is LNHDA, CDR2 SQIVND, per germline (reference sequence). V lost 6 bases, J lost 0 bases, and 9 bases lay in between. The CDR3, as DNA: TGTGCCAGTAGACAGCTCTTCTCTGGGGCCAACGTCCTGACTTTC. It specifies CASRQLFSGANVLTF.

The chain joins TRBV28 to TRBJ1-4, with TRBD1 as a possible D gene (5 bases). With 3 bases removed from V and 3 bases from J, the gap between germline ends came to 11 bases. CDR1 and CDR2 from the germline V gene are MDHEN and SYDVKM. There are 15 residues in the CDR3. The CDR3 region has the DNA TGTGCCAGCAGTTTCGTCGGGGGGGCTAATGAAAAACTGTTTTTT. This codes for CASSFVGGANEKLFF.

DNA of the CDR3: TGTGCCAGTAGTATATCGGCTAGCGGGAGTGCAGATACGCAGTATTTT. As protein: CASSISASGSADTQYF. The chain has TRBV19 and TRBJ2-3; 10 bases are shared with TRBD2. Germline CDR1 and CDR2: LNHDA and SQIVND (reference sequence). Unmatched junction bases numbered 6, after V lost 2 bases and J lost 4 bases. The CDR3 extends over 16 amino acids.

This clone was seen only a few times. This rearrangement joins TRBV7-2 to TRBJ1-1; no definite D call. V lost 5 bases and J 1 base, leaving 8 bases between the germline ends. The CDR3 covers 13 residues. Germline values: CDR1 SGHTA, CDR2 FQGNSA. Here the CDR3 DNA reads TGTGCCAGCAGCCTAGGGAGGAACACTGAAGCTTTCTTT. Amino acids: CASSLGRNTEAFF.

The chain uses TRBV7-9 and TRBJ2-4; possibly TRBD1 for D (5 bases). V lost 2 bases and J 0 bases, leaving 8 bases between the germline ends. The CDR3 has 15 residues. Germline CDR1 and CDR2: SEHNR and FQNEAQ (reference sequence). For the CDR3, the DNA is TGTGCCAGCAGCTTACAGGGTGTAGCCAAAAACATTCAGTACTTC. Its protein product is CASSLQGVAKNIQYF.

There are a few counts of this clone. CDR3 loop: CASSADRGRPPLHF. The CDR3 DNA is TGTGCCAGCAGCGCGGACAGGGGGAGGCCACCCCTCCACTTT. This chain links TRBV5-6 with TRBJ1-6, with 10 bases fitting TRBD1. CDR3 size: 14 residues. The trim removed 4 bases at V and 11 bases at J, leaving 6 bases unmatched. Germline assignment: CDR1 SGHDT and CDR2 YYEEEE. The full variable domain, rest sourced from reference TRBV5-6 and TRBJ1-6, is DAGVTQSPTHLIKTRGQQVTLRCSPKSGHDTVSWYQQALGQGPQFIFQYYEEEERQRGNFPDRFSGHQFPNYSSELNVNALLLGDSALYLCASSADRGRPPLHFGNGTRLTVT.

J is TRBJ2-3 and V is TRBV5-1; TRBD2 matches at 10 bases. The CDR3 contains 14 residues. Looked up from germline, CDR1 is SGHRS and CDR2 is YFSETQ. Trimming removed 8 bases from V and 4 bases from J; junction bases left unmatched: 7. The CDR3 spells CASSSGRISDTQYF. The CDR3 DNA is TGCGCCAGTAGTAGCGGGAGGATTTCAGATACGCAGTATTTT.

The CDR3 sequence: CASSVEFSGDRGINSPLHF. CDR3 sequence (DNA): TGTGCCAGCAGCGTAGAATTCTCGGGGGACAGGGGAATAAATTCACCCCTCCACTTT. The chain couples TRBV9 to TRBJ1-6; 10 positions agree with TRBD1. CDR1 SGDLS and CDR2 YYNGEE come from the germline V gene. The CDR3 covers 19 residues. J was trimmed by 7 bases and V by 0 bases; bases with no gene match: 13.

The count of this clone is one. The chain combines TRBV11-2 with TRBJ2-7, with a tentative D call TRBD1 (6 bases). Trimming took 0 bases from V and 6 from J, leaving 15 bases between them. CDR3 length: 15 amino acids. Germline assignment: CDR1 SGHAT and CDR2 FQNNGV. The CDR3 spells CASSLEGRGRGEQYF. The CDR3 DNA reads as TGTGCCAGCAGCTTAGAAGGCAGGGGTAGGGGCGAGCAGTACTTC.

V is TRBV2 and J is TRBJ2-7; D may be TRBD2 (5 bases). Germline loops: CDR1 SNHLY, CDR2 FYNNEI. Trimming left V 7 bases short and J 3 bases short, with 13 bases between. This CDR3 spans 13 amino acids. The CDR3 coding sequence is TGTGCCAGCACAGTGACTAATATCTACGAGCAGTACTTC. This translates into CASTVTNIYEQYF.